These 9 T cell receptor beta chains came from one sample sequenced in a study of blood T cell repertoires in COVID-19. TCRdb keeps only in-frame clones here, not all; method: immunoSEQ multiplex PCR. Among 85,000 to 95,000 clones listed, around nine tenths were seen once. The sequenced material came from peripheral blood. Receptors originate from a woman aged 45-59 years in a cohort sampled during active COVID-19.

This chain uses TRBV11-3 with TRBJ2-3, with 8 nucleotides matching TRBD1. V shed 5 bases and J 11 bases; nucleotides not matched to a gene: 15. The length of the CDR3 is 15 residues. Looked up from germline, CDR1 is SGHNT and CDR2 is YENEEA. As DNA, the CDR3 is TGTGCCAGCAGCCCAGGTGGACAGGGTATGAGGGAGCAGTATTTT. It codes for CASSPGGQGMREQYF.

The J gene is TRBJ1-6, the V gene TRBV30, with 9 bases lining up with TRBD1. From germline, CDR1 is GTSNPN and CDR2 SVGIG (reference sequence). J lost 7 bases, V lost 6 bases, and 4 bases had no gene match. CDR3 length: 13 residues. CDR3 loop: CACTGQGNSPLHF. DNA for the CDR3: TGTGCCTGCACGGGACAGGGCAATTCACCCCTCCACTTT.

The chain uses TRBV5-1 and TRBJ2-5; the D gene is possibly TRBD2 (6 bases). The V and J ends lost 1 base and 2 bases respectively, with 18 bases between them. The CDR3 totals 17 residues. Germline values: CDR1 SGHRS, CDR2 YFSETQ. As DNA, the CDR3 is TGCGCCAGCAGCTTGCCTGCTATCGGGACTGGACAAGAGACCCAGTACTTC. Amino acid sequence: CASSLPAIGTGQETQYF. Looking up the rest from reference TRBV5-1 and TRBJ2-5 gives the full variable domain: KAGVTQTPRYLIKTRGQQVTLSCSPISGHRSVSWYQQTPGQGLQFLFEYFSETQRNKGNFPGRFSGRQFSNSRSEMNVSTLELGDSALYLCASSLPAIGTGQETQYFGPGTRLLVL.

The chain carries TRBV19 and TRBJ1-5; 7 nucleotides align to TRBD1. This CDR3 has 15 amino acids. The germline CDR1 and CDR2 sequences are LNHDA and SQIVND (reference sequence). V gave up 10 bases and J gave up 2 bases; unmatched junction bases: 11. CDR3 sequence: CATEALTGGNQPQHF. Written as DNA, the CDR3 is TGTGCCACCGAAGCCCTTACAGGGGGCAATCAGCCCCAGCATTTT.

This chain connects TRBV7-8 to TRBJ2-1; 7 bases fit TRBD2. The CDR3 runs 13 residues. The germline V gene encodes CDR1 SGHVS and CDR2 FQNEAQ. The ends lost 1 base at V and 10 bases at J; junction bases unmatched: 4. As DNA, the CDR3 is TGTGCCAGCAGCTTAGGACCAGCGGGGGAGCAGTTCTTC. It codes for CASSLGPAGEQFF.

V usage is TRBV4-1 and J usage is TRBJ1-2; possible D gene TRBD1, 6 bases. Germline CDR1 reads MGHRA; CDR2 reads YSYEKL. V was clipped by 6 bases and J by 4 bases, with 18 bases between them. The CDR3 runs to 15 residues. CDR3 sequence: CASREGGAPGYGYTF. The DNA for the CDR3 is TGCGCCAGCAGAGAAGGGGGGGCGCCTGGCTATGGCTACACCTTC.

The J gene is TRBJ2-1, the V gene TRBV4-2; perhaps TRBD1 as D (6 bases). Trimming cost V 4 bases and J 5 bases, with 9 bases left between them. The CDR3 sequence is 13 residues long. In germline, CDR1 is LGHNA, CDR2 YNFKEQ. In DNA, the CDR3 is TGTGCCAGCAGCCTAGGACAGAACAATGAGCAGTTCTTC. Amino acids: CASSLGQNNEQFF.

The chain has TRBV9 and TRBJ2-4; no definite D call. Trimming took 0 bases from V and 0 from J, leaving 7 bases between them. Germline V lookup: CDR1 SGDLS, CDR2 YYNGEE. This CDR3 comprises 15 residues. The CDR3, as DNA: TGTGCCAGCAGCGTAGGTCCCGTAGCCAAAAACATTCAGTACTTC. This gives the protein CASSVGPVAKNIQYF.

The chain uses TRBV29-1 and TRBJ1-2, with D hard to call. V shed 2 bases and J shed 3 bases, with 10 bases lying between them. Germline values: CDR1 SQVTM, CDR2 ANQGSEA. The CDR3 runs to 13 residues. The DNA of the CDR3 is TGCAGCGTTGAAACCGGCGACTACTATGGCTACACCTTC. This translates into CSVETGDYYGYTF.